The 25 T cell receptor beta chains presented below share a single source sample, sequenced in a study of chemoradiotherapy in HPV16-positive cancers. Sequenced by immunoSEQ multiplex PCR; TCRdb stores in-frame clones only, minus some. The sample has about 6,600 clones, over 75% seen once; the top ten hold approximately 8.1%. The sequencing here drew on tumor tissue, taken from a patient who underwent chemoradiotherapy. Every receptor here comes from a human donor with HPV-associated anogenital cancer.

The CDR3 protein is CASSLSGLFGTGGGTEAFF. The CDR3 bases are TGTGCCAGCAGCTTAAGTGGTCTTTTCGGGACAGGTGGGGGCACTGAAGCTTTCTTT. The rearrangement joins TRBV7-9 to TRBJ1-1, with 8 bases that match TRBD1. J lost 4 bases, V lost 2 bases, and 18 bases had no gene match. Germline loops: CDR1 SEHNR, CDR2 FQNEAQ (reference sequence). The CDR3 consists of 19 residues.

This chain uses TRBV9 with TRBJ2-3, with 9 bases that match TRBD2. V was clipped by 3 bases and J by 1 base; unmatched bases: 6. CDR1 is SGDLS and CDR2 is YYNGEE in the germline V gene. CDR3 length: 16 residues. CDR3 nucleotide sequence: TGTGCCAGCAGCGGAGCCCAGCGGGGGGGCACAGATACGCAGTATTTT. It codes for CASSGAQRGGTDTQYF. Full variable domain (rest looked up from reference TRBV9 and TRBJ2-3): DSGVTQTPKHLITATGQRVTLRCSPRSGDLSVYWYQQSLDQGLQFLIQYYNGEERAKGNILERFSAQQFPDLHSELNLSSLELGDSALYFCASSGAQRGGTDTQYFGPGTRLTVL.

This chain connects TRBV7-9 to TRBJ2-5; TRBD2 is a possible D gene (6 bases). The CDR3 is made up of 15 amino acids. Germline V CDR1 and CDR2: SEHNR, FQNEAQ (reference sequence). The V end lost 1 base, the J end lost 2 bases, and 11 bases lay between the germline ends. The CDR3 sequence: CASSLGAGRQETQYF. Written as DNA, the CDR3 is TGTGCCAGCAGCTTAGGTGCCGGGAGACAAGAGACCCAGTACTTC.

This rearrangement joins TRBV20-1 to TRBJ2-1, with D maybe TRBD1 (6 bases). This CDR3 is 10 amino acids long. Per the germline V gene, CDR1 is DFQATT and CDR2 is SNEGSKA (reference sequence). Trimming shortened V by 7 bases and J by 7 bases, and 8 bases separated the two germline ends. CDR3 bases: TGCAGTGTGACAGGAAATGAGCAGTTCTTC. This gives the protein CSVTGNEQFF.

This chain links TRBV7-3 with TRBJ2-2; 9 nucleotides match TRBD2. CDR1 and CDR2 from the germline V gene are SGHTA and FQGTGA. V trimming: 5 bases; J trimming: 7 bases; junction bases outside the gene matches: 14. There are 17 residues in the CDR3. CDR3 loop: CASSPFTGGGAVGELFF. CDR3 nucleotide sequence: TGTGCCAGCAGCCCCTTCACCGGCGGGGGGGCGGTCGGGGAGCTGTTTTTT.

The V gene is TRBV9, the J gene TRBJ1-1; D is ambiguous. Germline V gene lookup returns CDR1 SGDLS and CDR2 YYNGEE. The CDR3 length is 17 residues. V was cut by 0 bases and J by 1 base, with 16 bases left in between. CDR3: CASSVVSATWPNTEAFF. Written as DNA, the CDR3 is TGTGCCAGCAGCGTAGTTTCGGCCACATGGCCGAACACTGAAGCTTTCTTT.

The chain employs TRBV4-3 and TRBJ2-1, with D possibly matching TRBD1 (5 bases). Trimming stripped 0 bases from V and 10 bases from J, with 16 bases between. Looked up from germline, CDR1 is LGHNA and CDR2 is YSLEER. This CDR3 spans 15 amino acids. CDR3 DNA sequence: TGCGCCAGCAGCCAAGATTCAGGGTCCGGATGGGAGCAGTTCTTC. Its translation is CASSQDSGSGWEQFF.

This clone came up a few times. The chain carries TRBV5-1 and TRBJ2-2, with 8 positions matching TRBD1. After removal of 4 bases from V and 3 bases from J, the junction contained 2 bases not matched to a gene. Per germline, CDR1 SGHRS and CDR2 YFSETQ. CDR3 size: 14 residues. The CDR3 protein is CASSQDRDTGELFF. CDR3 DNA: TGCGCCAGCAGCCAGGACAGGGACACCGGGGAGCTGTTTTTT.

The V gene is TRBV7-2, the J gene TRBJ2-2; D not resolved. The CDR3 extends over 13 amino acids. The V end lost 1 base, the J end lost 1 base, and 1 base lay between the germline ends. CDR1 is SGHTA and CDR2 is FQGNSA in the germline V gene. The CDR3 is CASSLGNTGELFF. The CDR3, as DNA: TGTGCCAGCAGCTTAGGGAACACCGGGGAGCTGTTTTTT.

The rearrangement links TRBV14 to TRBJ1-1; D ambiguous. The V end lost 0 bases, the J end lost 4 bases, and 6 bases lay between the germline ends. CDR1 is SGHDN and CDR2 is FVKESK in the germline V gene. The CDR3 consists of 13 residues. CDR3 nucleotide sequence: TGTGCCAGCAGCCAAGATTGGGCCACTGAAGCTTTCTTT. The encoded protein is CASSQDWATEAFF.

V gene TRBV7-2 combines with J gene TRBJ1-4; D remains unclear. Trimming pared 5 bases from V and 0 bases from J, leaving 10 bases between. Germline values: CDR1 SGHTA, CDR2 FQGNSA. The CDR3 covers 15 residues. The CDR3 DNA reads TGTGCCAGCAGCCCCGTAGTGGCAACTAATGAAAAACTGTTTTTT. It yields the protein CASSPVVATNEKLFF.

The rearrangement uses TRBV2 and TRBJ2-2, with D maybe TRBD2 (5 bases). V lost 4 bases and J 6 bases, leaving 9 bases between the germline ends. This CDR3 is 13 amino acids long. Per germline, CDR1 SNHLY and CDR2 FYNNEI. The CDR3 loop is CASSGVSAGELFF. As DNA, the CDR3 is TGTGCCAGCAGTGGGGTTAGCGCCGGGGAGCTGTTTTTT.

The chain uses TRBV4-3 and TRBJ1-6; D not certain. Looked up from germline, CDR1 is LGHNA and CDR2 is YSLEER. The CDR3 length is 18 residues. V lost 0 bases and J lost 0, with 12 bases in between. CDR3 protein: CASSQDLAGSSYNSPLHF. The CDR3 coding sequence is TGCGCCAGCAGCCAAGATTTAGCGGGGAGCTCCTATAATTCACCCCTCCACTTT.

The chain carries TRBV29-1 and TRBJ2-1, with 8 bases identical to TRBD2. This CDR3 contains 14 residues. Germline CDR1 is SQVTM and CDR2 is ANQGSEA. V shed 8 bases and J 9 bases; nucleotides not matched to a gene: 15. CDR3: CSSLVAGGMGEQFF. In DNA form, the CDR3 reads TGCAGCAGTCTGGTTGCGGGGGGAATGGGTGAGCAGTTCTTC.

The chain is built from TRBV29-1 and TRBJ2-7; D not resolved. The V end lost 7 bases, the J end lost 3 bases, and 13 bases lay between the germline ends. This CDR3 spans 12 amino acids. Germline V CDR1 and CDR2: SQVTM, ANQGSEA. DNA for the CDR3: TGCAGCGCAGGTTCCAGCCTCTACGAGCAGTACTTC. This gives the protein CSAGSSLYEQYF.

The genes are TRBV9 and TRBJ1-6; possibly TRBD1 for D (5 bases). The CDR3 covers 16 residues. The germline CDR1 and CDR2 sequences are SGDLS and YYNGEE. The V end lost 3 bases, the J end lost 4 bases, and 14 bases lay between the germline ends. CDR3 nucleotides: TGTGCCAGCAGCGAGGGCCAGGGCGGTTATAATTCACCCCTCCACTTT. The encoded protein is CASSEGQGGYNSPLHF.

The V call is TRBV7-8, the J call TRBJ2-5; TRBD1 aligns across 8 bases. CDR1 and CDR2 (germline): SGHVS, FQNEAQ. With V trimmed by 1 base and J by 3 bases, 4 bases remained unmatched. This CDR3 contains 15 residues. CDR3 in amino acids: CASSLGWTGKETQYF. CDR3 DNA sequence: TGTGCCAGCAGCTTAGGCTGGACAGGGAAAGAGACCCAGTACTTC.

This sequence joins TRBV29-1 and TRBJ2-1; the D gene could be TRBD1 or TRBD2 (5 bases each). Looked up from germline, CDR1 is SQVTM and CDR2 is ANQGSEA. The CDR3 consists of 16 residues. Trimming left V 0 bases short and J 4 bases short, with 16 bases between. The CDR3 spells CSVEDPGQRRYNEQFF. CDR3 in DNA: TGCAGCGTTGAAGATCCGGGGCAGCGACGTTACAATGAGCAGTTCTTC.

The chain carries TRBV29-1 and TRBJ1-1; a weak D match, TRBD1 (5 bases). Trimming removed 5 bases at V and 5 bases at J, with 12 bases between. The length of the CDR3 is 12 residues. In germline, CDR1 is SQVTM, CDR2 ANQGSEA. The CDR3 DNA follows: TGCAGCGTTACCAGGGCCCAGACTGAAGCTTTCTTT. This gives the protein CSVTRAQTEAFF.

The V gene is TRBV2, the J gene TRBJ1-6; possibly TRBD1 for D (5 bases). The germline V gene encodes CDR1 SNHLY and CDR2 FYNNEI. This CDR3 spans 16 amino acids. The V end was cut by 10 bases, the J end by 5 bases, with 21 bases between. CDR3 amino acids: CAIAGQGTLNNSPLHF. The CDR3 bases are TGTGCCATCGCAGGTCAGGGTACCCTCAATAATTCACCCCTCCACTTT.

The chain joins TRBV11-2 to TRBJ1-1; D not resolved. Germline CDR1 SGHAT, CDR2 FQNNGV. CDR3 length: 12 amino acids. The germline V and J ends were trimmed by 8 bases and 6 bases, with 13 bases remaining between them. CDR3 bases: TGTGCCAGCGCCCCCGGGGTAGCTGAAGCTTTCTTT. Its translation: CASAPGVAEAFF.

The chain is built from TRBV15 and TRBJ1-3; D ambiguous. The CDR3 loop spans 15 amino acids. Trimming took 4 bases from V and 1 from J, leaving 11 bases between them. Germline CDR1 and CDR2: LNHNV and YYDKDF (reference sequence). The CDR3 nucleotides read TGTGCCACCAGCACAAAACGGGGATCTGGAAACACCATATATTTT. As protein: CATSTKRGSGNTIYF.

The chain recombines TRBV6-1 with TRBJ2-7; D gene unclear. This CDR3 spans 14 amino acids. The V end lost 7 bases, the J end lost 7 bases, and 20 bases lay between the germline ends. Germline V CDR1 and CDR2: MNHNS, SASEGT. Here the CDR3 reads CASMLESALREQYF. The CDR3 DNA reads as TGTGCCAGCATGTTGGAATCCGCCTTACGGGAGCAGTACTTC.

This clone appeared a few times. V gene TRBV4-2 combines with J gene TRBJ1-3; D not certain. CDR3 size: 14 residues. V was shortened by 0 bases and J by 10 bases, with 13 bases between the two germline ends. The germline V gene has CDR1 LGHNA and CDR2 YNFKEQ. The CDR3 loop reads CASSQDEAVRTIYF. DNA for the CDR3: TGTGCCAGCAGCCAAGATGAAGCCGTTAGAACCATATATTTT.

The chain has TRBV27 and TRBJ2-3; D may be TRBD2 (6 bases). V was clipped by 6 bases and J by 5 bases, with 12 bases between them. Germline V gene sequence: CDR1 MNHEY, CDR2 SMNVEV (reference sequence). The CDR3 has 13 amino acids. The CDR3, as DNA: TGTGCCAGCAGCGTATTAGCGGAAGATACGCAGTATTTT. Translation: CASSVLAEDTQYF.